The sample holds a few counts of the clone carrying this T cell receptor beta chain. Its antigen is currently unknown. TCRdb re-called the 5' RACE reads with MiXCR, one entry per CDR3 protein. The sample records roughly 340,000 distinct CDR3 sequences, about 15% being singletons. The sample comes from a study of T-cell memory formation after mild COVID-19. General observations from the study: Clones that got smaller from day 15 to 85 had even CD4/CD8, while clones growing later tipped toward CD4+. A second wave of clones peaked on day 37, and their SARS-CoV-2 specificity went unconfirmed. Pre-infection memory harbored some responding clones, suggesting cross-reactive memory joined. Contracting CD4+ clones were located mainly in CM and EM, and CD8+ clones in EMRA.

With V trimmed by 5 bases and J by 4 bases, 7 bases remained unmatched. The CDR3 spans 15 residues. Looked up from germline, CDR1 is SGHTA and CDR2 is FQGNSA. Sequencing was performed on PBMCs or a T cell subset sorted from them (not recorded which). The receptor's source is a man aged 18-30 years who had mild COVID-19 (a few samples of this study predate the infection). Cell type and time point are not known. This chain uses TRBV7-2 with TRBJ2-1, with 8 nucleotides matching TRBD1. The CDR3, as DNA: TGTGCCAGCAGCCCGGGGACAGGATATTACAATGAGCAGTTCTTC. Translation: CASSPGTGYYNEQFF.